This T cell receptor (beta chain) was identified in a study of blood T cell repertoires in COVID-19 (dated by TCRdb to 2018 to 2021). For context, the study as a whole: Collaborator samples came from the United States, Italy and Spain and covered acute and convalescent phases of COVID-19. The prospective study material was composed of cDNA or gDNA derived from T cells, B-cell-depleted T cells, or PBMCs. Deeply sampled blood TCRbeta repertoires from subjects exposed to, actively infected with, or recovered from COVID-19 were included in the dataset. A freely available public database, intended as a resource for researchers studying the immune response to SARS-CoV-2, is where the repertoires were released. Samples came from the ongoing ImmuneRACE study (first 160 participants) plus 1,254 subjects from 6 global collaborators. The sample metadata nearly always contained a de-identified subject ID, COVID-19 status, age in years and sex. Where available, HLA class I and class II types were taken from metadata supplied by the sample provider and were not determined by assay-based typing.

The collaborating institutions used their own protocols to collect whole blood in K2EDTA tubes. Collaborator samples were shipped for TCRbeta analysis as frozen whole blood, isolated PBMCs, or DNA extracted from either sample type. Findings and caveats that apply to the study as a whole: The amount of clinical and demographic metadata varied by source and participant and was provided uncurated.

Including the terminal cysteine and phenylalanine, the CDR3 comprises 14 residues. Only CDR3 DNA remains: 42 bases, in frame from the first base. According to the germline V gene, CDR1 reads LGHNA and CDR2 reads YNFKEQ. Turning to this clone: Its antigen is currently not known. An end of the junction differs from the germline gene, which may be a read error.

TCRbeta CDR3 regions were amplified from genomic DNA using the immunoSEQ Assay, a bias-controlled multiplex PCR. The paper's data handling went like this. The number of nucleated cells in each sample was estimated by amplification of reference gene primers within the assay. To quantify the absolute abundance of each unique TCRbeta CDR3 rearrangement, sequence reads were collapsed and filtered. For each sample, productive Simpson clonality was calculated by taking the square root of Simpson's diversity index across productive rearrangements. This immuneACCESS table, as held by TCRdb, lists in-frame sequences with V and J called but not all clones. Of the missing ones, under half trace to an unresolved V gene in checked studies; the others have no known cause. The DNA gave D and trimming, while V, J and clone size come from that table. In this sample the table shows 150,000 to 200,000 clones, 75% to 80% of which occur a single time. In total, the top ten clones hold roughly 7.8% of the sample.

What was sequenced was peripheral blood. This receptor was identified in a woman in her 50s with active or convalescent COVID-19. The V and J segments used are TRBV4-2 and TRBJ2-1, and 10 junction bases match TRBD2. The DNA sequence follows: TGTGCCAGCAGCCAAGATAGAAGCGGGAGGGTTGTAGTCTTC. Translated, it reads CASSQDRSGRVVVF.